These 22 T cell receptor beta chains were all obtained from the same sample, sequenced in a study of cytomegalovirus exposure and HLA in healthy donors. PCR involved 60 Vbeta and 13 Jbeta primers. Assay: immunoSEQ multiplex PCR; the TCRdb copy retains only in-frame clones and omits some. The sample yields about 76,000 clones, 65% to 80% seen once. The sequenced sample consisted of PBMCs. All receptors derive from a male donor in good health and CMV-seropositive.

This clone has only a few counts. A read error may account for a junction end that differs from germline. The rearrangement joins TRBV4-3 to TRBJ1-4, with 8 bases aligning to TRBD1. From germline, CDR1 is LGHNA and CDR2 YSLEER. This CDR3 region has 15 residues. The CDR3 region is CAISRGTGGIEKPFF. The CDR3 coding sequence is TGCGCCATCAGTAGGGGAACAGGGGGAATTGAAAAACCGTTTTTT.

The chain uses TRBV5-1 and TRBJ2-1; 7 bases are a match to TRBD2. Trimming took 3 bases from V and 0 from J; bases not matched to a gene: 3. The CDR3 runs 15 residues. Germline CDR1 is SGHRS and CDR2 is YFSETQ. The CDR3, as DNA: TGCGCCAGCAGCTCGGGCGGGAGCTCCTACAATGAGCAGTTCTTC. Protein: CASSSGGSSYNEQFF.

This chain connects TRBV23-1 to TRBJ2-7; TRBD2 might be the D (5 bases). TRBV23-1 is known as an ORF, though its function is uncertain. V dropped 4 bases and J dropped 2 bases, with 12 bases sitting between them. This CDR3 is 14 amino acids long. Written as DNA, the CDR3 is TGCGCCAGCAGTCTCGGGATCCGAGCCTACGAGCAGTACTTC. Protein product: CASSLGIRAYEQYF.

The count of this clone is one. This sequence joins TRBV5-1 and TRBJ2-7; 9 bases fit TRBD1. Germline V CDR1 and CDR2: SGHRS, YFSETQ. The trim removed 0 bases at V and 4 bases at J, leaving 2 bases unmatched. The CDR3 totals 14 residues. The CDR3 loop is CASSLVGQGYEQYF. The DNA of the CDR3 is TGCGCCAGCAGCTTGGTGGGACAGGGATACGAGCAGTACTTC. The whole variable domain, filled in from reference TRBV5-1 and TRBJ2-7, reads KAGVTQTPRYLIKTRGQQVTLSCSPISGHRSVSWYQQTPGQGLQFLFEYFSETQRNKGNFPGRFSGRQFSNSRSEMNVSTLELGDSALYLCASSLVGQGYEQYFGPGTRLTVT.

V is TRBV2 and J is TRBJ2-7, with 7 bases that match TRBD2. Germline-derived CDR1 and CDR2 are SNHLY and FYNNEI. The trim removed 5 bases at V and 0 bases at J, leaving 10 bases unmatched. This CDR3 comprises 16 residues. This CDR3 is CASSSSGTTSSYEQYF. CDR3 bases: TGTGCCAGCAGTTCATCCGGGACTACTAGCTCCTACGAGCAGTACTTC.

In this sample, this clone turned up a few times. The chain couples TRBV13 to TRBJ2-3; 8 positions match TRBD2. Unmatched junction bases numbered 11, after V lost 3 bases and J lost 0 bases. Germline CDR1 PRHDT, CDR2 FYEKMQ (reference sequence). The CDR3 sequence is 18 residues long. The CDR3 protein is CASSLGPPVAGSTDTQYF. DNA of the CDR3: TGTGCCAGCAGCTTGGGGCCACCGGTAGCGGGAAGCACAGATACGCAGTATTTT.

The chain joins TRBV27 to TRBJ1-1; D not certain. CDR3 length: 14 residues. The V gene's germline CDR1 is MNHEY and CDR2 SMNVEV (reference sequence). Trimming stripped 5 bases from V and 1 base from J, with 11 bases between. The CDR3 is CASSPREANTEAFF. The CDR3 DNA follows: TGTGCCAGCAGTCCCCGTGAGGCGAACACTGAAGCTTTCTTT.

The chain employs TRBV7-9 and TRBJ1-2, with D possibly TRBD1 on 5 matching bases. Trimming removed 1 base at V and 3 bases at J, with 9 bases between. The CDR3 covers 14 residues. Per germline, CDR1 SEHNR and CDR2 FQNEAQ (reference sequence). CDR3 residues: CASSLGGADYGYTF. CDR3 bases: TGTGCCAGCAGCTTAGGTGGGGCTGACTATGGCTACACCTTC.

The chain recombines TRBV7-3 with TRBJ2-1; the match to TRBD2 covers 12 bases. With 3 bases clipped from V and 6 bases from J, the junction kept 21 bases outside the gene matches. The CDR3 covers 21 residues. Per germline, CDR1 SGHTA and CDR2 FQGTGA. The chain's CDR3 is CASSFVRLAGGPPDPRNEQFF. The CDR3 region has the DNA TGTGCCAGCAGCTTCGTTCGGCTAGCGGGGGGGCCGCCCGACCCACGCAATGAGCAGTTCTTC.

This chain uses TRBV19 with TRBJ2-3, with TRBD1 matching over 8 bases. With 6 bases clipped from V and 1 base from J, the junction kept 3 bases outside the gene matches. CDR3 size: 14 residues. Germline assignment: CDR1 LNHDA and CDR2 SQIVND (reference sequence). This CDR3 is CASSDRGGTDTQYF. In DNA, the CDR3 is TGTGCCAGTAGCGACAGGGGTGGCACAGATACGCAGTATTTT.

The V and J genes are TRBV19 and TRBJ1-5, with TRBD1 matching over 10 bases. CDR1 and CDR2 from the germline V gene are LNHDA and SQIVND (reference sequence). This CDR3 has 17 residues. After removal of 5 bases from V and 0 bases from J, the junction contained 7 bases not matched to a gene. The CDR3 region has the DNA TGTGCCAGTAGTCGTACCGGGACAGGGGATAGCAATCAGCCCCAGCATTTT. Protein product: CASSRTGTGDSNQPQHF.

V and J are TRBV7-8 and TRBJ1-5; tentative D call: TRBD1 (6 bases). V lost 2 bases, J lost 0 bases, and 14 bases lay in between. CDR1 is SGHVS, CDR2 FQNEAQ, per germline. This CDR3 has 17 amino acids. CDR3: CASSLLTGRYSNQPQHF. The CDR3 DNA follows: TGTGCCAGCAGCTTATTAACAGGGCGGTATAGCAATCAGCCCCAGCATTTT. Complete variable domain (other parts from reference TRBV7-8 and TRBJ1-5): GAGVSQSPRYKVAKRGQDVALRCDPISGHVSLFWYQQALGQGPEFLTYFQNEAQLDKSGLPSDRFFAERPEGSVSTLKIQRTQQEDSAVYLCASSLLTGRYSNQPQHFGDGTRLSIL.

The CDR3 nucleotides read TGCGCCAGCAGCGGCTGGACAGGAAACACTGAAGCTTTCTTT. Encoded protein: CASSGWTGNTEAFF. V and J are TRBV4-1 and TRBJ1-1; 7 nucleotides align to TRBD1. The CDR3 totals 14 residues. V shed 5 bases, J shed 2 bases, and the junction held 5 bases outside the gene matches. Germline CDR1 and CDR2: MGHRA and YSYEKL.

The chain uses TRBV19 and TRBJ2-7, with 13 positions matching TRBD2. The length of the CDR3 is 16 residues. Germline loops: CDR1 LNHDA, CDR2 SQIVND (reference sequence). The junction had 10 bases not matched to a gene; V was cut back by 4 bases and J by 7 bases. In nucleotides, the CDR3 is TGTGCCAGTAGTAAACCTCGGACTAGCGGGAGAGGGGAGCAGTACTTC. Translating gives CASSKPRTSGRGEQYF. The full variable domain, with the rest looked up from reference TRBV19 and TRBJ2-7, is DGGITQSPKYLFRKEGQNVTLSCEQNLNHDAMYWYRQDPGQGLRLIYYSQIVNDFQKGDIAEGYSVSREKKESFPLTVTSAQKNPTAFYLCASSKPRTSGRGEQYFGPGTRLTVT.

J is TRBJ1-4 and V is TRBV27, with D uncertain. V was cut by 6 bases and J by 4 bases, with 15 bases left in between. The CDR3 consists of 15 residues. In germline, CDR1 is MNHEY, CDR2 SMNVEV (reference sequence). CDR3 DNA: TGTGCCAGCAGCCCTGGCCAGGCTTTTAATGAAAAACTGTTTTTT. This translates into CASSPGQAFNEKLFF.

The chain's CDR3 is CASSAGPVINSPLHF. The DNA for the CDR3 is TGTGCCAGCAGTGCGGGGCCGGTTATTAATTCACCCCTCCACTTT. The chain combines TRBV27 with TRBJ1-6; D is possibly TRBD1 (5 bases). The V gene lost 5 bases and the J gene lost 6 bases, with 14 bases spanning the gap. CDR3 length: 15 amino acids. Per the germline V gene, CDR1 is MNHEY and CDR2 is SMNVEV (reference sequence).

The V call is TRBV7-2, the J call TRBJ1-2, with 7 bases lining up with TRBD1. CDR1 SGHTA and CDR2 FQGNSA come from the germline V gene. CDR3 length: 12 residues. The V and J ends lost 7 bases and 8 bases, in that order; junction bases with no gene match: 7. The CDR3 region is CASNAQGQGYTF. The CDR3 bases are TGTGCCAGCAACGCACAGGGGCAGGGCTACACCTTC.

This chain links TRBV7-7 with TRBJ2-3; no reliable D call. This CDR3 contains 13 residues. Between the trimmed V and J ends, which lost 5 bases and 5 bases, there was a span of 11 bases. In germline, CDR1 is SSHAT, CDR2 FNYEAQ (reference sequence). The CDR3 reads CASSLGRGDTQYF. CDR3 nucleotide sequence: TGTGCCAGCAGCCTAGGACGAGGAGATACGCAGTATTTT.

The chain couples TRBV19 to TRBJ2-5; TRBD1 agrees at 8 bases. This CDR3 contains 14 residues. Germline V lookup: CDR1 LNHDA, CDR2 SQIVND (reference sequence). Germline trimming cut 7 bases from V and 7 bases from J; bases unmatched to any gene: 11. CDR3 DNA sequence: TGTGCCAGTACCGGACAGGGTGATTTCGGGACCCAGTACTTC. It translates to CASTGQGDFGTQYF.

As DNA, the CDR3 is TGCGCCAGCAGCTTAGCGGGGGGGCGCAATGAGCAGTTCTTC. Its translation is CASSLAGGRNEQFF. The chain combines TRBV5-1 with TRBJ2-1; 10 nucleotides line up with TRBD2. Germline V lookup: CDR1 SGHRS, CDR2 YFSETQ. V trimming: 2 bases; J trimming: 6 bases; junction bases outside the gene matches: 2. This CDR3 contains 14 residues.

The chain employs TRBV13 and TRBJ2-3; maybe TRBD2 (7 bases). V gave up 0 bases and J gave up 5 bases, with 18 bases separating them. Germline CDR1 and CDR2: PRHDT and FYEKMQ (reference sequence). The CDR3 sequence is 17 residues long. This chain's CDR3 is CASSLGLGGEWQDTQYF. The CDR3 bases are TGTGCCAGCAGCTTAGGGTTAGGGGGGGAGTGGCAAGATACGCAGTATTTT.

In DNA form, the CDR3 reads TGCGCCAGCAGCCCGAACTTCGAGACCCAGTACTTC. Translating gives CASSPNFETQYF. The chain uses TRBV4-1 and TRBJ2-5; no definite D call. V lost 4 bases to trimming and J lost 5 bases, with 8 bases between them. Germline CDR1 reads MGHRA; CDR2 reads YSYEKL. There are 12 residues in the CDR3.